This T cell receptor beta chain originates from a study of shared clonotypes between healthy human individuals. General study results and limits: Some clonotypes were shared by all four sorted-subset donors, while others were not shared. The non-shared ones had lower generation probabilities than the shared ones. Specimens sampled were limited to blood, with tissue repertoires likely differing. Few donors limited the genetic and exposure-history diversity represented.

The CDR3 is made up of 15 amino acids. CDR1 and CDR2 (germline): SGHRS, YFSETQ. Trimming removed 4 bases from V and 5 bases from J; junction bases left unmatched: 3. The assay was immunoSEQ multiplex PCR, and TCRdb's table has in-frame clones only and misses some. In the table there are some 1,400,000 clones, roughly 96% of which are singletons. About this clone itself: Its target is not known.

Naive CD4+ cells were CD45RA-selected; the remaining cells were memory. This clonotype was sampled from a man aged 30 to 45 in good health. The sample comprised naive CD4+ T cells sorted from blood. Subset: CD45RA+ positively selected. J is TRBJ2-2 and V is TRBV5-1; 12 bases are a match to TRBD2. The CDR3 loop reads CASSRGLAGTGELFF. CDR3 nucleotides: TGCGCCAGCAGCCGGGGACTAGCGGGTACCGGGGAGCTGTTTTTT. Filled out from reference TRBV5-1 and TRBJ2-2, the complete variable domain reads KAGVTQTPRYLIKTRGQQVTLSCSPISGHRSVSWYQQTPGQGLQFLFEYFSETQRNKGNFPGRFSGRQFSNSRSEMNVSTLELGDSALYLCASSRGLAGTGELFFGEGSRLTVL.